This is a list of T cell receptor beta chains from one sample in a study of CD8+ T cells in alopecia areata. Assay used: immunoSEQ multiplex PCR; TCRdb lists only in-frame clones, some missing. Found here are 270,000 or so clones, 58% of them singletons; the top ten hold more than 1.5%. Specimen: CD4+ T cells sorted from blood, collected at week 24, from a patient treated with tofacitinib. The origin of the receptors is a human donor with alopecia areata. Both conserved end residues are part of each CDR3. A D gene is named only where the DNA matches it firmly. Clone size is given for some rows only: seen once, a few or many times, or a class if the clone is expanded.

V gene	D gene	clone size	J gene	CDR3 DNA	CDR3 protein
TRBV5-6	TRBD1	.	TRBJ1-5	TGTGCCAGCAGCTTGGGACAGGGTATCAATCAGCCCCAGCATTTT	CASSLGQGINQPQHF
TRBV30	.	.	TRBJ1-1	TGTGCCTGGAGGTTGTGGAGCATGAACACTGAAGCTTTCTTT	CAWRLWSMNTEAFF
TRBV19	.	.	TRBJ2-5	TGTGCCAGTACCCTGGGGGAGACCCAGTACTTC	CASTLGETQYF
TRBV6-5	TRBD1	.	TRBJ1-1	TGTGCCAGCAGTCACGACAGGGTGAACACTGAAGCTTTCTTT	CASSHDRVNTEAFF
TRBV5-4	.	.	TRBJ1-6	TGTGCCAGCAGCTCCCCGCCGGACAGTGGGAATTCACCCCTCCACTTT	CASSSPPDSGNSPLHF
TRBV19	.	few	TRBJ2-3	TGTGCCAGTAGAGGAGGGGGGCTAAATACGCAGTATTTT	CASRGGGLNTQYF
TRBV30	.	.	TRBJ1-2	TGTGCCTGGAGTGTACAAGGAGTGCGTGGCTACACCTTC	CAWSVQGVRGYTF
TRBV4-1	.	.	TRBJ2-1	TGCGCCAGCAGCCAACCGCGACAAAGCTCCTACAATGAGCAGTTCTTC	CASSQPRQSSYNEQFF
TRBV5-1	TRBD2	few	TRBJ2-3	TGCGCCAGCAGCACGAGGACTAGCGGGGGGACAGATACGCAGTATTTT	CASSTRTSGGTDTQYF
TRBV13	TRBD2	.	TRBJ2-7	TGTGCCAGCAGCTTAGTAGGGAGGGGAAGAACCTACGAGCAGTACTTC	CASSLVGRGRTYEQYF
TRBV19	TRBD2	.	TRBJ2-7	TGTGCCAGTAGCCTGCGGGGGGAGGAGGAGCAGTACTTC	CASSLRGEEEQYF
TRBV29-1	.	.	TRBJ1-4	TGCAGCGTTGAATTACAGGGCCCAGAAAAACTGTTTTTT	CSVELQGPEKLFF
TRBV4-3	TRBD1	.	TRBJ2-7	TGCGCCAGCAGCCAAGATTGGAGACAGGGAAACGAGCAGTACTTC	CASSQDWRQGNEQYF
TRBV6-1	.	few	TRBJ1-1	TGTGCCAGCAGTGAGGGACTGAACACTGAAGCTTTCTTT	CASSEGLNTEAFF
TRBV30	.	.	TRBJ2-1	TGTGCCTGGAGCATAGGACAACCATCCTACAATGAGCAGTTCTTC	CAWSIGQPSYNEQFF
TRBV6-5	.	.	TRBJ2-7	TGTGCCAGCAGTAGAATAGTAGGTGAGCAGTACTTC	CASSRIVGEQYF
TRBV2	.	.	TRBJ2-4	TGTGCCAGCAGTGGTGAAGGGGAAGGAAACATTCAGTACTTC	CASSGEGEGNIQYF
TRBV28	TRBD1	once	TRBJ2-7	TGTGCCAGCAGTTTCCCGGGACAGGGACGCTACGAGCAGTACTTC	CASSFPGQGRYEQYF
TRBV6-5	.	.	TRBJ2-7	TGTGCCAGTGCTGAGGACATAGCCTACGAGCAGTACTTC	CASAEDIAYEQYF
TRBV23-1	TRBD1	few	TRBJ1-2	TGCGCCAGCAGTCAAAAGGGGGACAGGGAAAACTATGGCTACACCTTC	CASSQKGDRENYGYTF
TRBV7-2	TRBD1	.	TRBJ2-5	TGTGCCAGCAGCTTGGACAGGGAAGAGACCCAGTACTTC	CASSLDREETQYF
TRBV14	.	many	TRBJ2-1	TGTGCCAGCAGCCAACTGAGCAGCCCCTACAATGAGCAGTTCTTC	CASSQLSSPYNEQFF
TRBV2	.	.	TRBJ2-3	TGTGCCAGCAGCGTCCCGGGAGATACGCAGTATTTT	CASSVPGDTQYF
TRBV2	.	.	TRBJ1-5	TGTGCCAGCAGTGGGACACAGGGTGATCAGCCCCAGCATTTT	CASSGTQGDQPQHF
TRBV4-3	TRBD2	.	TRBJ2-7	TGCGCCAGCAGCCAAGTTACGGGGGGGCTGAGCGAGCAGTACTTC	CASSQVTGGLSEQYF
TRBV30	.	.	TRBJ1-3	TGTGCCTGGACACAATGGAACACCATATATTTT	CAWTQWNTIYF
TRBV19	.	few	TRBJ1-2	TGTGCCAGTAGCCTGGACGAGGGATACGGCTACACCTTC	CASSLDEGYGYTF
TRBV5-1	.	.	TRBJ2-6	TGCGCCAGCAGCGGAACCACAGGGATCTCTGGGGCCAACGTCCTGACTTTC	CASSGTTGISGANVLTF
TRBV5-1	TRBD2	.	TRBJ2-5	TGCGCCAGCAGCAACGTAGCGGGGTACCAAGAGACCCAGTACTTC	CASSNVAGYQETQYF
TRBV29-1	TRBD2	.	TRBJ2-1	TGCAGCGCCCCCCTAGCGGGGGACTACAATGAGCAGTTCTTC	CSAPLAGDYNEQFF
TRBV29-1	TRBD1	.	TRBJ1-1	TGCAGCGTTGCACCAGGGGGCTTGAACACTGAAGCTTTCTTT	CSVAPGGLNTEAFF
TRBV29-1	TRBD1	.	TRBJ1-5	TGCAGCGCGATGACAGGGGGCCCAGGGCCAAATCAGCCCCAGCATTTT	CSAMTGGPGPNQPQHF
TRBV2	TRBD1	few	TRBJ1-4	TGTGCCAGTGTCCGGGACAGAAATGAAAAACTGTTTTTT	CASVRDRNEKLFF
TRBV15	TRBD2	.	TRBJ2-3	TGTGCCACCAGCGCGGGGGGTAGCACAGATACGCAGTATTTT	CATSAGGSTDTQYF
TRBV6-1	.	few	TRBJ2-5	TGTGCCAGCAACCAAGGGACGGTCTCCAGGGAGACCCAGTACTTC	CASNQGTVSRETQYF
TRBV7-2	.	few	TRBJ2-1	TGTGCCAGCAGCACCGGGGGATCGGCGAATGAGCAGTTCTTC	CASSTGGSANEQFF
TRBV5-5	TRBD2	.	TRBJ2-1	TGTGCCAGCAGCTTGTTGTTGGCGGGGGGAAATGAGCAGTTCTTC	CASSLLLAGGNEQFF
TRBV6-1	.	many	TRBJ1-1	TGTGCCAGCAGTCGGGGTCAGGCGATCACTGAAGCTTTCTTT	CASSRGQAITEAFF
TRBV30	TRBD2	.	TRBJ2-5	TGTGCCTGGACGGGCGGGGGGGCCTTTGAGACCCAGTACTTC	CAWTGGGAFETQYF
TRBV7-8	.	.	TRBJ1-2	TGTGCCAGCAGCTCACTACTCCCCATGGGTTTCTATGGCTACACCTTC	CASSSLLPMGFYGYTF
TRBV27	.	.	TRBJ2-5	TGTGCCAGCCGCCCTTGGGGGGCAGGGTCCCAAGAGACCCAGTACTTC	CASRPWGAGSQETQYF
TRBV13	.	.	TRBJ2-7	TGTGCCAGCAGCTTAGGGGACGACATATGGCAGTACTTC	CASSLGDDIWQYF
TRBV27	TRBD1	.	TRBJ1-2	TGTGCCAGCAGCCTCTGGGGGGACAGAGCTAACTATGGCTACACCTTC	CASSLWGDRANYGYTF
TRBV5-4	TRBD1	few	TRBJ2-1	TGTGCCAGCAGCCCCGGGACAGGGCTCTACAATGAGCAGTTCTTC	CASSPGTGLYNEQFF
TRBV29-1	.	.	TRBJ1-5	TGCAGCGTTGGGAGGGAGGACCAGCCCCAGCATTTT	CSVGREDQPQHF
TRBV6-1	.	.	TRBJ2-2	TGTGCCAGCAGTGAATTTCGGGGCCCCGGGGAGCTGTTTTTT	CASSEFRGPGELFF
TRBV11-2	.	.	TRBJ2-7	TGTGCCAGCAGCTTATGGGGGAGCTCCTACGAGCAGTACTTC	CASSLWGSSYEQYF
TRBV5-1	TRBD2	.	TRBJ2-3	TGCGCCAGCAGCAGCACTAGCGGGGGGGCCAAGGCGACAGATACGCAGTATTTT	CASSSTSGGAKATDTQYF
TRBV7-9	.	.	TRBJ2-6	TGTGCCAGCAGCTTAGACCCCTCCCTTGGCTCTGGGGCCAACGTCCTGACTTTC	CASSLDPSLGSGANVLTF